This TCR beta chain comes out of a study of cytomegalovirus exposure and HLA in healthy donors. Study-wide results and limits: Confirmation in vitro established that a few CMV-associated chains were specific for CMV antigens. Later on, an analysis tied some 17,000 TCR beta sequences to HLA alleles at 0.05 false discovery rate.

Per germline, CDR1 SNHLY and CDR2 FYNNEI. The J segment lost 0 bases and the V segment lost 6 bases, leaving 4 bases of the junction unmatched. CDR3 length: 14 amino acids. PCR involved 60 Vbeta and 13 Jbeta primers. Sequencing was performed with immunoSEQ multiplex PCR; in TCRdb, only in-frame clones are kept and a portion is missing. Here the sample spans some 140,000 clones, approximately 80% being singletons. Concerning this clone itself: Its specificity is not known.

The V and J genes are TRBV2 and TRBJ1-1, with 7 bases that match TRBD1. The sequence came from a man younger than 45 in good health and CMV-seronegative. Sequenced input: PBMCs. The CDR3 loop is CASSPGTVNTEAFF. Written as DNA, the CDR3 is TGTGCCAGCAGCCCCGGGACAGTGAACACTGAAGCTTTCTTT.